This TCR beta chain is drawn from a study of blood T cell repertoires in COVID-19. Method: immunoSEQ multiplex PCR; TCRdb's copy keeps in-frame clones and lacks some. Among fewer than 300,000 clones listed, 90% were seen once. This clone occurred a few times. The V and J ends lost 3 bases and 0 bases respectively, with 7 bases between them. Germline V lookup: CDR1 SGDLS, CDR2 YYNGEE. The CDR3 length is 14 residues. The chain carries TRBV9 and TRBJ1-3; tentatively, D is TRBD1 (5 bases). The sample was PBMCs or T cells enriched from blood (not recorded which). The clonotype was recovered from a woman in her 30s who had recovered from COVID-19. The CDR3 DNA reads as TGTGCCAGCAGCGCCGACAGCTCTGGAAACACCATATATTTT. The encoded protein is CASSADSSGNTIYF.